Listed here are 9 T cell receptor beta chains from one sample, sequenced in a study of control samples from healthy donors and cancer patients. Clones were read by immunoSEQ multiplex PCR, and TCRdb kept only the in-frame ones, dropping some. The sample has around 82,000 clones, around 89% seen once. The sample was blood. The source is a man aged 45-65 years in good health.

The V and J genes are TRBV2 and TRBJ2-2; the match to TRBD2 covers 9 bases. Unmatched junction bases numbered 6, after V lost 8 bases and J lost 2 bases. CDR3 length: 15 amino acids. Germline V gene sequence: CDR1 SNHLY, CDR2 FYNNEI. CDR3 residues: CASLRGLANTGELFF. CDR3 DNA sequence: TGTGCCAGCCTAAGGGGACTAGCTAACACCGGGGAGCTGTTTTTT.

The chain carries TRBV3-1 (or the pseudogene TRBV3-2) and TRBJ2-3; weak D call: TRBD2 (6 bases). The CDR3 runs 13 residues. CDR1 and CDR2 from the germline V gene are LGHDT and YNNKEL (reference sequence). V was trimmed by 8 bases and J by 6 bases, leaving 15 bases between them. CDR3 sequence (DNA): TGTGCCAGCGCCGATGGGGGGTGGGATACGCAGTATTTT. Translating it yields CASADGGWDTQYF.

The V call is TRBV5-1, the J call TRBJ1-4, with D possibly being TRBD1 (6 bases). Germline values: CDR1 SGHRS, CDR2 YFSETQ. The V end was cut by 4 bases, the J end by 2 bases, with 9 bases between. The CDR3 totals 14 residues. Here the CDR3 DNA reads TGCGCCAGCAGCACAGGACAGACTAATGAAAAACTGTTTTTT. This translates into CASSTGQTNEKLFF. The complete variable domain, with remaining parts taken from reference TRBV5-1 and TRBJ1-4, reads KAGVTQTPRYLIKTRGQQVTLSCSPISGHRSVSWYQQTPGQGLQFLFEYFSETQRNKGNFPGRFSGRQFSNSRSEMNVSTLELGDSALYLCASSTGQTNEKLFFGSGTQLSVL.

The gene calls are TRBV30 and TRBJ1-2; 9 nucleotides align to TRBD1. CDR1 is GTSNPN, CDR2 SVGIG, per germline (reference sequence). V trimming: 3 bases; J trimming: 6 bases; junction bases outside the gene matches: 5. The CDR3 has 13 residues. This CDR3 is CAWRVTGGHGYTF. The CDR3, as DNA: TGTGCCTGGAGGGTAACAGGGGGCCATGGCTACACCTTC.

This clone was counted once. The rearrangement joins TRBV18 to TRBJ1-2; tentative D call: TRBD1 (5 bases). CDR3 length equals 13 residues. Germline CDR1 KGHSH, CDR2 LQKENI. The V gene lost 6 bases and the J gene lost 6 bases, with 14 bases spanning the gap. CDR3 sequence reads: CASSLVWGHGYTF. CDR3 nucleotides: TGTGCCAGCTCCCTAGTGTGGGGCCATGGCTACACCTTC.

V is TRBV6-5 and J is TRBJ1-1; D not resolved. V was clipped by 5 bases and J by 1 base, with 14 bases between them. The CDR3 runs to 15 residues. Looked up from germline, CDR1 is MNHEY and CDR2 is SVGAGI. CDR3 coding DNA: TGTGCCAGCAGTAGAGACACGCTGGGGAACACTGAAGCTTTCTTT. It specifies CASSRDTLGNTEAFF.

The chain joins TRBV6-5 to TRBJ1-5; D call uncertain. The germline gives CDR1 MNHEY, CDR2 SVGAGI. This CDR3 contains 13 residues. Trimming stripped 2 bases from V and 6 bases from J, with 8 bases between. The CDR3 loop reads CASSYQEGQPQHF. The CDR3, as DNA: TGTGCCAGCAGTTACCAGGAGGGTCAGCCCCAGCATTTT.

This sequence joins TRBV4-3 and TRBJ1-5; 8 bases map to TRBD1. Germline assignment: CDR1 LGHNA and CDR2 YSLEER. The CDR3 has 16 amino acids. V dropped 3 bases and J dropped 9; count of bases not matched to a gene: 13. In DNA, the CDR3 is TGCGCCAGCAGCCAGTTCCGGGACAGGATGGGATCGCCCCAGCATTTT. It is translated as CASSQFRDRMGSPQHF.

The chain joins TRBV6-5 to TRBJ2-2; D not certain. The CDR3 spans 12 residues. V lost 0 bases and J lost 9, with 5 bases in between. Germline CDR1 is MNHEY and CDR2 is SVGAGI. CDR3 in amino acids: CASSYSDRELFF. The CDR3 DNA sequence: TGTGCCAGCAGTTACTCAGACCGGGAGCTGTTTTTT.